These T cell receptor beta chains were read from a single sample in a study of OX40 agonist ivuxolimab in advanced cancers. TCRdb's table, derived via immunoSEQ multiplex PCR, lists solely in-frame clones and lacks some. The sample has some 79,000 clones, just over 85% seen once. The source was CD4+ or CD8+ T cells sorted from blood, collected in a trial of the OX40 agonist ivuxolimab. The receptors here all came from an adult with an advanced solid tumor such as melanoma, head and neck, liver or kidney cancer. Each CDR3 is given with its conserved first and last residue. D genes are given only for firm matches. Size is stated for part of the rows, as once, few or many counts, or as a class when the clone is expanded.

DNA,CDR3,J,V,D,size
TGCGCCAGCAGCTTTCTAACAGGGGGCGTTCAGACTGAAGCTTTCTTT,CASSFLTGGVQTEAFF,TRBJ1-1,TRBV5-1,TRBD1,NA
TGTGCCAGCAGCCGGACAGGGGACATTCAGTACTTC,CASSRTGDIQYF,TRBJ2-4,TRBV6-1,TRBD1,NA
TGTGCCAGCAGGGGGAGCACAGATACGCAGTATTTT,CASRGSTDTQYF,TRBJ2-3,TRBV6-1,NA,medium-sized
TGTGCCAGCAGTGGGACAGCAGAGGGTCAGCCCCAGCATTTT,CASSGTAEGQPQHF,TRBJ1-5,TRBV2,NA,NA
TGTGCCAGCAAAGGCAGCCAAGAGACCCAGTACTTC,CASKGSQETQYF,TRBJ2-5,TRBV28,NA,NA
TGTGCCTGGAGTCGGGGCGGCGCTGGAAACACCATATATTTT,CAWSRGGAGNTIYF,TRBJ1-3,TRBV30,NA,NA
TGTGCCAGCAGCCGACAATCTGAAGCTTTCTTT,CASSRQSEAFF,TRBJ1-1,TRBV5-4,NA,NA
TGTGCCAGCTCGTCACAGGTTTCTGGGGCCAACGTCCTGACTTTC,CASSSQVSGANVLTF,TRBJ2-6,TRBV18,NA,few
TGTGCCAGCAGCCCAAACTTTCCCAGGGATACGCAGTATTTT,CASSPNFPRDTQYF,TRBJ2-3,TRBV11-2,NA,NA
TGCAGCGTTGAAGAAAGGTGGGGACAGGGACGAGAGACCCAGTACTTC,CSVEERWGQGRETQYF,TRBJ2-5,TRBV29-1,TRBD1,NA
TGCAGTGCTAGGCGGGATACGCAGTATTTT,CSARRDTQYF,TRBJ2-3,TRBV20-1,NA,NA
TGTGCCAGCAGCCAAGCCGGGGATTACCAGGGTGGCAATGAGCAGTTCTTC,CASSQAGDYQGGNEQFF,TRBJ2-1,TRBV14,NA,NA
TGTGCCAGCAGCCTCTTATCGACTAGCGGGTCTAGCACAGATACGCAGTATTTT,CASSLLSTSGSSTDTQYF,TRBJ2-3,TRBV7-6,TRBD2,NA
TGTGCCTGGAGTGTACTTAGCGGGGGATACAATGAGCAGTTCTTC,CAWSVLSGGYNEQFF,TRBJ2-1,TRBV30,TRBD2,few
TGCGCCAGCACACAGGGGATGACTGAAGCTTTCTTT,CASTQGMTEAFF,TRBJ1-1,TRBV10-2,TRBD1,NA
TGCGCCAGCAGCCGAAGACGGGAGAATGAAAAACTGTTTTTT,CASSRRRENEKLFF,TRBJ1-4,TRBV4-1,NA,NA
TGTGCCAGCAGCCCTCCTGGGGGCGGGGTACTGTTTTTT,CASSPPGGGVLFF,TRBJ1-4,TRBV9,NA,NA
TGTGCCAGACTCCAGGGAGAGTCGAGCAATCAGCCCCAGCATTTT,CARLQGESSNQPQHF,TRBJ1-5,TRBV7-4,NA,NA
TGTGCCAGCAGTGACCAGGGCCATAGGGAGCTGTTTTTT,CASSDQGHRELFF,TRBJ2-2,TRBV6-5,NA,NA
TGTGCCAGCAGCGTCGCTAGCGGGAGTTACGAGCAGTACTTC,CASSVASGSYEQYF,TRBJ2-7,TRBV11-2,TRBD2,NA
TGTGCCAGCAGGCGGGACATTAACACCGGGGAGCTGTTTTTT,CASRRDINTGELFF,TRBJ2-2,TRBV6-1,NA,NA
TGTGCCAGCAGCGAAAGGACAGGGACAGATACGCAGTATTTT,CASSERTGTDTQYF,TRBJ2-3,TRBV9,TRBD1,NA
TGTGCCACAAACAGGGATATAAGTGAAAAACTGTTTTTT,CATNRDISEKLFF,TRBJ1-4,TRBV7-9,NA,many
TGTGCCAGCAGCGCACAGGGGCAAGCTAATGAAAAACTGTTTTTT,CASSAQGQANEKLFF,TRBJ1-4,TRBV7-9,TRBD1,NA
TGTGCCAGCAGTGTTCTAGGGCGCCCGGAAGCTTTCTTT,CASSVLGRPEAFF,TRBJ1-1,TRBV6-5,NA,NA
TGTGCCAGCAGCTCGACAGAGTCCTACGAGCAGTACTTC,CASSSTESYEQYF,TRBJ2-7,TRBV5-4,NA,NA